This TCR beta chain appears in the sequencing data of a study of blood T cell repertoires in COVID-19. Study-level information: Samples of COVID-19 (acute and convalescent) were obtained from the United States, Italy and Spain. Sources were T cells, B-cell-depleted T cells, or PBMCs; the material itself was cDNA or gDNA.

Profiled with immunoSEQ multiplex PCR; TCRdb holds only in-frame clones, not every one. Among roughly 100,000 clones, 85% were seen once, and the ten largest hold about 1.8%. The V gene lost 3 bases and the J gene lost 6 bases, with 16 bases spanning the gap. The germline V gene has CDR1 KGHSH and CDR2 LQKENI. There are 15 residues in the CDR3. The sequence derives from a woman aged 70-85 years with active or convalescent COVID-19. The chain recombines TRBV18 with TRBJ2-3; D may be TRBD2 (6 bases). What was sequenced was peripheral blood. The CDR3 sequence is CASSPEIGGSDTQYF. In DNA form, the CDR3 reads TGTGCCAGCTCACCCGAAATTGGGGGGAGCGATACGCAGTATTTT.